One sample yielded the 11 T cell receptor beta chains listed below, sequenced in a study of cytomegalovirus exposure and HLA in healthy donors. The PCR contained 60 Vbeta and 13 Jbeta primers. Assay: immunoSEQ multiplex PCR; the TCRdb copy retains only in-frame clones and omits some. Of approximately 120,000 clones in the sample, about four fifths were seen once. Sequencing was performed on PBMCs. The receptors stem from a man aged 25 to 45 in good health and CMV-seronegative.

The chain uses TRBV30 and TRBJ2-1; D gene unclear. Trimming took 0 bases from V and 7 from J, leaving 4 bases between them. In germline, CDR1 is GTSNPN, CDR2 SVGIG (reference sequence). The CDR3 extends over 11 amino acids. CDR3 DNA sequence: TGTGCCTGGAGTGTAGCGAATGAGCAGTTCTTC. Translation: CAWSVANEQFF.

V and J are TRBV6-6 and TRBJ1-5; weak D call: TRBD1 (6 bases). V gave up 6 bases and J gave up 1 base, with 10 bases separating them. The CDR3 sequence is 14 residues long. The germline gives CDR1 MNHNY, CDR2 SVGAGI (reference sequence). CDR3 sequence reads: CASRNRGSNQPQHF. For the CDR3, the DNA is TGTGCCAGCAGAAATAGGGGGAGCAATCAGCCCCAGCATTTT.

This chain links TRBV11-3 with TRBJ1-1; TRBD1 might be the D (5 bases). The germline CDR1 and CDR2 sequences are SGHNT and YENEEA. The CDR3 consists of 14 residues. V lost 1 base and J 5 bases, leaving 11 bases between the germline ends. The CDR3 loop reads CASSLGTPGTEAFF. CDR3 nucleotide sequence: TGTGCCAGCAGCTTAGGGACACCTGGGACTGAAGCTTTCTTT. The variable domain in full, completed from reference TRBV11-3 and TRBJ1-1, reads EAGVVQSPRYKIIEKKQPVAFWCNPISGHNTLYWYLQNLGQGPELLIRYENEEAVDDSQLPKDRFSAERLKGVDSTLKIQPAELGDSAVYLCASSLGTPGTEAFFGQGTRLTVV.

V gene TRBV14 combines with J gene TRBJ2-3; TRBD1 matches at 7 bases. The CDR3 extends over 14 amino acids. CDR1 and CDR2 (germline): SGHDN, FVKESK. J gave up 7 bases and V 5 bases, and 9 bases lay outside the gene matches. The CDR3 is CASSTRDSSNTQYF. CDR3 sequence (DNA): TGTGCCAGCAGCACGAGGGACAGTTCAAATACGCAGTATTTT. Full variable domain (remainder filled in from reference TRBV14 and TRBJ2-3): EAGVTQFPSHSVIEKGQTVTLRCDPISGHDNLYWYRRVMGKEIKFLLHFVKESKQDESGMPNNRFLAERTGGTYSTLKVQPAELEDSGVYFCASSTRDSSNTQYFGPGTRLTVL.

CDR3: CAIREDRAQETQYF. The CDR3 region has the DNA TGTGCCATCAGGGAAGACAGGGCCCAAGAGACCCAGTACTTC. V and J are TRBV10-3 and TRBJ2-5; TRBD1 aligns across 7 bases. V lost 6 bases, J lost 1 base, and 5 bases stayed unmatched. This CDR3 comprises 14 residues. The germline CDR1 and CDR2 sequences are ENHRY and SYGVKD.

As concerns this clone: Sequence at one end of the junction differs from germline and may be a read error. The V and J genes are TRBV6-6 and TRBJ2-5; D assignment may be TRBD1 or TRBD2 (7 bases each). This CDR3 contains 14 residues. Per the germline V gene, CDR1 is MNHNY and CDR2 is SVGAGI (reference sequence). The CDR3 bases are TGTGCCAGCAGTGACTCAGGGGGGGAAGAGACCCAGTACTTC. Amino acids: CASSDSGGEETQYF.

CDR3 coding DNA: TGTGCCAGCAGTTTAGTGAGCTCCTATAATTCACCCCTCCACTTT. It encodes CASSLVSSYNSPLHF. The V gene is TRBV28, the J gene TRBJ1-6; D is unresolved. The length of the CDR3 is 15 residues. The germline V gene encodes CDR1 MDHEN and CDR2 SYDVKM. V gave up 2 bases and J gave up 0 bases, with 5 bases separating them.

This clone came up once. For the CDR3, the DNA is TGCGCCAGCAGCTTGGGGGGAGACACAGATACGCAGTATTTT. Protein product: CASSLGGDTDTQYF. The rearrangement uses TRBV5-1 and TRBJ2-3; TRBD2 is a possible D gene (5 bases). Trimming removed 0 bases from V and 2 bases from J, with 7 bases in between. The CDR3 spans 14 residues. CDR1 and CDR2 from the germline V gene are SGHRS and YFSETQ.

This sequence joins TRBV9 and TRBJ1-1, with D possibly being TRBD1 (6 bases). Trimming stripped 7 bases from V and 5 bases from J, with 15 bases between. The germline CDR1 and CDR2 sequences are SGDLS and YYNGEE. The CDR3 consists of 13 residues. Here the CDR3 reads CASSLGGGTEAFF. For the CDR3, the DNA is TGTGCCAGCTCCTTAGGGGGGGGAACTGAAGCTTTCTTT.

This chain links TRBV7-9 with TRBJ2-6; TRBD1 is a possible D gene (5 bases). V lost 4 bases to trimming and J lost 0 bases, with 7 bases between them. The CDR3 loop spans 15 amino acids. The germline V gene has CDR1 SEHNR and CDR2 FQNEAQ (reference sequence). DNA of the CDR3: TGTGCCAGCAGCTCCGACAGCTCTGGGGCCAACGTCCTGACTTTC. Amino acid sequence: CASSSDSSGANVLTF. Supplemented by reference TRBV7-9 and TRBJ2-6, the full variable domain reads DTGVSQNPRHKITKRGQNVTFRCDPISEHNRLYWYRQTLGQGPEFLTYFQNEAQLEKSRLLSDRFSAERPKGSFSTLEIQRTEQGDSAMYLCASSSDSSGANVLTFGAGSRLTVL.

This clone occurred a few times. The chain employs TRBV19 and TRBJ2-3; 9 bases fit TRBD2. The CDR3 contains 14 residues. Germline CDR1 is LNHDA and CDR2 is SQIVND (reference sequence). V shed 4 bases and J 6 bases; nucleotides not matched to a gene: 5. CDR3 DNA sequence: TGTGCCAGTAGTAGCGGGAGGGCCGGGGATACGCAGTATTTT. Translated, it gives CASSSGRAGDTQYF.